Listed below are T cell receptor beta chains from one sample, sequenced in a study of blood T cell repertoires in COVID-19. Clones were read by immunoSEQ multiplex PCR, and TCRdb kept only the in-frame ones, dropping some. The table has 150,000 to 200,000 clones, 88% seen once; the top ten hold 4% to 5%. The sequencing sample was made of peripheral blood. Source of these receptors: a human donor in a cohort sampled during active COVID-19. Each CDR3 is given without its conserved first and last residue. Fields, in order: V gene, CDR3 protein.

TRBV6-2/TRBV6-3,ASSYRDRDSYEQY
TRBV28,ASGGQGQGSGNTIY
TRBV5-6,ASSQGHVGNTIY
TRBV11-2,ASSLILARGQSYEQY
TRBV5-1,ASSLWAGGSTDTQY
TRBV10-1,ASSAGGVNSPLH
TRBV6-5,ASSSGPYGYT
TRBV27,ASGQGTTSYEQY
TRBV4-1,ASSPNLAGGDRQNSPLH
TRBV5-1,ASSARTGGSDTIY
TRBV6-5,ASLVEPGIYEQY
TRBV7-8,ASSLVQGPTGELF
TRBV28,ASSLLTKGGDQPQH
TRBV11-2,ASSPSSGNTIY
TRBV10-3,AITQDRLFGYT
TRBV28,ASSLAPRRSEQY
TRBV19,ASSIPRSSGNTEAF
TRBV5-1,ASSFGQGYGYT
TRBV4-1,ASSQVGTETDTQY
TRBV11-2,ASSPRLAGVTYNEQF
TRBV28,ASSYPALGNTEAF
TRBV9,ASSAPKGGDTDTQY
TRBV3-1/TRBV3-2,ASSLLDRDNQPQH
TRBV7-9,ASSLSTGANVLT
TRBV3-1/TRBV3-2,ASSTTRDRAGSNYGYT
TRBV6-2/TRBV6-3,ASSLISWSDTGELF
TRBV21-1,ASSSEGKMTSSYNEQF
TRBV7-8,ASSPGGWGTQY
TRBV13,ASSRSGGIHEQY
TRBV7-2,ASSLIGQGFYGYT
TRBV10-2,ASSDWTDSTDTQY
TRBV29-1,SVDLGEAYGYT
TRBV5-6,ASSPRTGGVSAF
TRBV5-1,ASSLVYRGSLNTEAF
TRBV10-3,ATTGGGNTEAF
TRBV4-3,ASSQDSERGGDTQY
TRBV5-4,ASSRLGLMDTQY
TRBV5-1,ASSTRQGPGSPLH
TRBV20-1,SASSALAGVSYEQY
TRBV7-8,ASSFAGRWAEAF
TRBV27,ASSPSQGVWSYEQY
TRBV28,ASKTQASYEQY
TRBV7-8,ASNPGQNYGYT
TRBV18,ASSPREGGTNYNEQF
TRBV11-2,ASSSGLVGTDTQY
TRBV15,ATSLEGYYGYT
TRBV9,ASSRTITPRLEERTDTQY
TRBV29-1,SVAARTGLETQY
TRBV11-2,ASSFGQVNEKLF
TRBV9,ASSPSGTGDYGYT
TRBV2,ASTAARQGEAF
TRBV21-1,ASTHKTGDTEAF
TRBV7-8,ASSFPRASSGANVLT
TRBV20-1,SASYGTGSQETQY
TRBV4-1,ASSHEGNYGYT
TRBV5-1,ASSLGTRSTGELF
TRBV5-6,ASSLGLAGADQPQH